This entry features one TCR beta chain sequence. This CDR3 has 16 residues. Germline V CDR1 and CDR2: SGHDT, YYEEEE. With V trimmed by 6 bases and J by 2 bases, 8 bases remained unmatched. Authors' analysis steps: Nucleated cell number was recorded as an estimate derived from reference gene primer amplification. Measured with immunoSEQ multiplex PCR; TCRdb has only the in-frame clones, and not every one. That table supplies the V and J calls and clone size; D and trimming were determined from the DNA. The sample has about 130,000 clones; 70% to 90% are singletons. Participants, roughly 18 to 89 years old, spanned around 25 US areas. The source of the sample is a study of blood T cell repertoires in COVID-19.

The source of this sequence is a woman aged 50 to 65 who had recovered from COVID-19. The chain employs TRBV5-6 and TRBJ1-2; the match to TRBD1 covers 12 bases. The sample taken for sequencing was PBMCs or T cells enriched from blood (not recorded which). CDR3 region: CASNPGQGAVNYGYTF. The CDR3 DNA is TGTGCCAGCAACCCGGGACAGGGGGCGGTCAACTATGGCTACACCTTC.